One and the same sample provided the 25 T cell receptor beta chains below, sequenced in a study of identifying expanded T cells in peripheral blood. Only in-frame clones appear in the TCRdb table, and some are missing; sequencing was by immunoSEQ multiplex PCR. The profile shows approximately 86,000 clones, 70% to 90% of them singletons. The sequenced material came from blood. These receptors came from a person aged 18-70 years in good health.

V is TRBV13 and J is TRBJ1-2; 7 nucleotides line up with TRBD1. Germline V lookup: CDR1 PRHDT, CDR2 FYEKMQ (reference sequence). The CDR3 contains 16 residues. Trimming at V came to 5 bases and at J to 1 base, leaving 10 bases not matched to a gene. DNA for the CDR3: TGTGCCAGCAGCGAAGAATTGGACAGGCATAACTATGGCTACACCTTC. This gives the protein CASSEELDRHNYGYTF.

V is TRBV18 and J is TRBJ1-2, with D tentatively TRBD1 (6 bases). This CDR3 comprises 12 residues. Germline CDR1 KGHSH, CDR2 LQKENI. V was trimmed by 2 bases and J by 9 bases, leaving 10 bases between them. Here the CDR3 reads CASSPEQGRYTF. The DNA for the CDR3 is TGTGCCAGCTCACCAGAACAGGGTCGCTACACCTTC.

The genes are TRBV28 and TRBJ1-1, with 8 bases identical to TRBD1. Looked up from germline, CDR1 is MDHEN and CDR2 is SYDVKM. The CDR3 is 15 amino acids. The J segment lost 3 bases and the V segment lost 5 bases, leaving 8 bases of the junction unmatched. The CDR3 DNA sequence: TGTGCCAGCAGTCCCCGGGACAGGCTACACACTGAAGCTTTCTTT. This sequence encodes CASSPRDRLHTEAFF.

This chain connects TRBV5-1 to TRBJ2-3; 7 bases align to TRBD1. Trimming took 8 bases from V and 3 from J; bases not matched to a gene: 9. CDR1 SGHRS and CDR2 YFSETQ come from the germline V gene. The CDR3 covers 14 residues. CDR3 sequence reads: CASSRQGGTDTQYF. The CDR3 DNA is TGCGCCAGTTCCCGACAGGGTGGGACAGATACGCAGTATTTT.

The CDR3 nucleotides read TGTGCCAGCAGCTTAGGGGGGGGCCAGGGCACTGAAGCTTTCTTT. Translated: CASSLGGGQGTEAFF. The chain joins TRBV7-8 to TRBJ1-1; the D gene is possibly TRBD1 (6 bases). This CDR3 contains 15 residues. The V end lost 1 base, the J end lost 4 bases, and 13 bases lay between the germline ends. The germline gives CDR1 SGHVS, CDR2 FQNEAQ.

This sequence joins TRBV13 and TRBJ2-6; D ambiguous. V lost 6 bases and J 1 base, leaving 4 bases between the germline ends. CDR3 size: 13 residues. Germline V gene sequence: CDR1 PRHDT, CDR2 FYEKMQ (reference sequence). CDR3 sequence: CASRGSGANVLTF. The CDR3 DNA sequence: TGTGCCAGCAGGGGGTCTGGGGCCAACGTCCTGACTTTC.

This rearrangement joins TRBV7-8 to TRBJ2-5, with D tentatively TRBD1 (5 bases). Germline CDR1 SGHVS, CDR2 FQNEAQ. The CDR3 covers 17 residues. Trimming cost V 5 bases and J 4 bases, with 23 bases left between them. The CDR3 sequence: CASSPSRVPSSRETQYF. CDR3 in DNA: TGTGCCAGCAGCCCCTCCAGGGTTCCCTCAAGTCGAGAGACCCAGTACTTC.

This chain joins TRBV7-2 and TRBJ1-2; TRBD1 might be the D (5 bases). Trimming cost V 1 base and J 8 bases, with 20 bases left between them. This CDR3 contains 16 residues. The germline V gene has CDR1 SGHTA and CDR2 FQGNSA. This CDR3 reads CASSLVGWGVRIGYTF. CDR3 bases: TGTGCCAGCAGCTTAGTGGGTTGGGGCGTCAGGATAGGCTACACCTTC.

CDR3 loop: CASSPQPGRSTDTQYF. In DNA, the CDR3 is TGCGCCAGCAGTCCTCAACCCGGTAGGAGCACAGATACGCAGTATTTT. The rearrangement uses TRBV4-1 and TRBJ2-3; the D is unclear. This CDR3 is built from 16 residues. The ends were cut back, 6 bases at V and 0 bases at J, with 16 bases in the middle. CDR1 MGHRA and CDR2 YSYEKL come from the germline V gene.

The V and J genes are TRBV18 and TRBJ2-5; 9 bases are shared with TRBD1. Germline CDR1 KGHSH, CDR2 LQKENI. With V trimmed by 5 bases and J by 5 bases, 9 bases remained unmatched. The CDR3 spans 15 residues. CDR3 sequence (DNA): TGTGCCAGCTCAGAGAGGACAGGGGCACCGGAGACCCAGTACTTC. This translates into CASSERTGAPETQYF.

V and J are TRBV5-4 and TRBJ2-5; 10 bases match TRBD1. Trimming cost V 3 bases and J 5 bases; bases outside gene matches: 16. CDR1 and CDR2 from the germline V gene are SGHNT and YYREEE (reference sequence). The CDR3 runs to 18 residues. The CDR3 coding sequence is TGTGCCAGCAGCTCCTCGGTCGGGGTGACAGGGGGCATGGAGACCCAGTACTTC. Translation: CASSSSVGVTGGMETQYF.

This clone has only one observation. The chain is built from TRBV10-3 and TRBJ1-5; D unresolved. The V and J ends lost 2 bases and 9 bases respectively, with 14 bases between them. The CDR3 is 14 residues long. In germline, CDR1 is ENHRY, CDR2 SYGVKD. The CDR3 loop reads CAISEVGYERPQHF. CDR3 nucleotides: TGTGCCATCAGTGAGGTTGGGTATGAGCGGCCCCAGCATTTT.

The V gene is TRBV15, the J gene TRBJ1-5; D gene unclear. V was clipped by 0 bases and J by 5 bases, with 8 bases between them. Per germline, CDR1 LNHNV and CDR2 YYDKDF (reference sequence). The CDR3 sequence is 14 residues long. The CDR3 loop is CATSRDPGDQPQHF. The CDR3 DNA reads TGTGCCACCAGCAGAGATCCGGGAGATCAGCCCCAGCATTTT.

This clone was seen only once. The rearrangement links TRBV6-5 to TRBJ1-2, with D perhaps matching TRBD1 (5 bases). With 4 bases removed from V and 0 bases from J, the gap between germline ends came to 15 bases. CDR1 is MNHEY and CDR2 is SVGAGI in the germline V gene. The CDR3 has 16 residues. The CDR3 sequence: CASSLGTADSNYGYTF. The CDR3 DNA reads TGTGCCAGCAGTTTAGGGACGGCGGATTCTAACTATGGCTACACCTTC.

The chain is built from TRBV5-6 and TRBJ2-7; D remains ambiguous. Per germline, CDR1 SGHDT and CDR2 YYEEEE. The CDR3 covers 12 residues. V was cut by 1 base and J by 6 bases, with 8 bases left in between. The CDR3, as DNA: TGTGCCAGCAGCTTGCCGGCATCCGAGCAGTACTTC. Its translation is CASSLPASEQYF.

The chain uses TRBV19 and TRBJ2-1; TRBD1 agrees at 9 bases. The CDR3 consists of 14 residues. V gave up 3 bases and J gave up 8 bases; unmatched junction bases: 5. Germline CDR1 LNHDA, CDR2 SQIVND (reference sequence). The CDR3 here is CASSIRTGADEQFF. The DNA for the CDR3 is TGTGCCAGTAGTATCCGGACAGGGGCCGATGAGCAGTTCTTC.

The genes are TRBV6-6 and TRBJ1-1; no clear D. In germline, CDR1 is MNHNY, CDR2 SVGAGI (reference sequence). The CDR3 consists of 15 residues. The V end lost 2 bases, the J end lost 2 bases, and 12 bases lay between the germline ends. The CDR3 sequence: CASSYDTAINTEAFF. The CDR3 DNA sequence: TGTGCCAGCAGTTACGATACTGCGATAAACACTGAAGCTTTCTTT.

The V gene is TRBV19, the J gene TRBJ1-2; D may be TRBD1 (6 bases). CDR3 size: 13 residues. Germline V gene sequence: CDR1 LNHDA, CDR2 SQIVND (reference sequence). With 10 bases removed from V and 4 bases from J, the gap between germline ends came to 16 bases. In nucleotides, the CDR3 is TGTGCCACTAAACGGGGGGCGGCCTATGGCTACACCTTC. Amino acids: CATKRGAAYGYTF. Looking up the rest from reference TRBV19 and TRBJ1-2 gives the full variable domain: DGGITQSPKYLFRKEGQNVTLSCEQNLNHDAMYWYRQDPGQGLRLIYYSQIVNDFQKGDIAEGYSVSREKKESFPLTVTSAQKNPTAFYLCATKRGAAYGYTFGSGTRLTVV.

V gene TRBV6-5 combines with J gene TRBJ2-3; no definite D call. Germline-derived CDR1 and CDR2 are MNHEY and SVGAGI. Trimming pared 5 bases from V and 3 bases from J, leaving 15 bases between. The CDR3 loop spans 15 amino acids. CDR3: CASSPTPVMTDTQYF. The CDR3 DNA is TGTGCCAGCAGTCCTACACCTGTGATGACAGATACGCAGTATTTT.

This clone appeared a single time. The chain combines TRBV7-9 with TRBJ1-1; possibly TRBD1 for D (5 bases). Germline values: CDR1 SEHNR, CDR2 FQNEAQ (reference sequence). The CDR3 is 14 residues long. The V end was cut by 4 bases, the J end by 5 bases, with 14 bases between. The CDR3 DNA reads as TGTGCCAGCAGCTCGACAGAAACGGGGACTGAAGCTTTCTTT. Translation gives CASSSTETGTEAFF.

CDR3 in amino acids: CASSTGVFGRRNTEAFF. The CDR3 DNA is TGTGCCAGCAGCACTGGAGTATTTGGTCGGAGGAACACTGAAGCTTTCTTT. V is TRBV5-4 and J is TRBJ1-1, with D uncertain. Trimming removed 4 bases from V and 1 base from J, with 20 bases in between. Germline values: CDR1 SGHNT, CDR2 YYREEE (reference sequence). The CDR3 is made up of 17 amino acids. The full variable domain, its missing parts supplied by reference TRBV5-4 and TRBJ1-1, is ETGVTQSPTHLIKTRGQQVTLRCSSQSGHNTVSWYQQALGQGPQFIFQYYREEENGRGNFPPRFSGLQFPNYSSELNVNALELDDSALYLCASSTGVFGRRNTEAFFGQGTRLTVV.

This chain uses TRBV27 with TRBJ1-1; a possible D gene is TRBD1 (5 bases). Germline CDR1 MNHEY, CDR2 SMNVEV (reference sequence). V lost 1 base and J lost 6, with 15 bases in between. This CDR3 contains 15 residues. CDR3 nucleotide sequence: TGTGCCAGCAGTTTATATGGGGGTGCGATCTCTGAAGCTTTCTTT. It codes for CASSLYGGAISEAFF.

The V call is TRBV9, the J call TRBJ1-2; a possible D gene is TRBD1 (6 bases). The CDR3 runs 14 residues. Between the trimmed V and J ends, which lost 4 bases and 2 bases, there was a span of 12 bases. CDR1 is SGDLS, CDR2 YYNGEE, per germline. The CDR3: CASSPQGGNYGYTF. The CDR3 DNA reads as TGTGCCAGCAGCCCGCAAGGGGGGAACTATGGCTACACCTTC.

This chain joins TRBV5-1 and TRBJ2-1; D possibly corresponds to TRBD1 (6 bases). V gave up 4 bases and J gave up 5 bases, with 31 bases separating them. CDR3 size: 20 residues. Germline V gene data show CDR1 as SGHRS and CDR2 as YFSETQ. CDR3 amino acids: CASSESSRGSRKRINNEQFF. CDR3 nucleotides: TGCGCCAGCAGCGAGAGCTCCAGGGGATCGAGAAAACGCATAAACAATGAGCAGTTCTTC.

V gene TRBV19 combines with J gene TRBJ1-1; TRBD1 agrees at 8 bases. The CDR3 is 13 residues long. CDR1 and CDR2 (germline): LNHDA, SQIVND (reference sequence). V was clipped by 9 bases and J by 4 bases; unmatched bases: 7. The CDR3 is CASLQGGSTEAFF. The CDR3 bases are TGTGCCAGCTTACAGGGGGGGAGCACTGAAGCTTTCTTT.